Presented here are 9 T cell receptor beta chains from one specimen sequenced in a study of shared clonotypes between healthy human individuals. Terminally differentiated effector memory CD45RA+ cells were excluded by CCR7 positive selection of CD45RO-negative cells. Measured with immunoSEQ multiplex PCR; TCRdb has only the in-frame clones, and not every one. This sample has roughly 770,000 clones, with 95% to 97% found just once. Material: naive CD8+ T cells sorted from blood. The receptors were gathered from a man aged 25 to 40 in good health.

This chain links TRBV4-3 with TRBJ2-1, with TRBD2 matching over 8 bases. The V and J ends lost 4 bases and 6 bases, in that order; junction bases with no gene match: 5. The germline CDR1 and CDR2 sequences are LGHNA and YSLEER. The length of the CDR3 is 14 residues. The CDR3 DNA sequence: TGCGCCAGCAGCCTTCCCGGGACTAGCAATGAGCAGTTCTTC. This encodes CASSLPGTSNEQFF.

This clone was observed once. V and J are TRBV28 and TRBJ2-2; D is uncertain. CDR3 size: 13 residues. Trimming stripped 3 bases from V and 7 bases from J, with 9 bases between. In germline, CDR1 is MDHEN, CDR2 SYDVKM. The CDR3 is CASSFRVNGELFF. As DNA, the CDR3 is TGTGCCAGCAGTTTTCGGGTTAACGGGGAGCTGTTTTTT.

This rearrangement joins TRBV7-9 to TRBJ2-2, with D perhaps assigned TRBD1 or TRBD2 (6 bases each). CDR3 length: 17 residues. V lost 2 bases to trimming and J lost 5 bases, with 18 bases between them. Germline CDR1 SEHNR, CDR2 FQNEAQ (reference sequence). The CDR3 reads CASSLRGDSILTGELFF. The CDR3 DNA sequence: TGTGCCAGCAGCTTAAGGGGGGACTCAATTTTAACCGGGGAGCTGTTTTTT.

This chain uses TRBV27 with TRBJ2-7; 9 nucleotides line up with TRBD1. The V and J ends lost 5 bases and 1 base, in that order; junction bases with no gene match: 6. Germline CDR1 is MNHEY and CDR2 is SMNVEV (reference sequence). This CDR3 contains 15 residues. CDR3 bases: TGTGCCAGCAGTCGGGACAGGGTTTCGTCCTACGAGCAGTACTTC. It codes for CASSRDRVSSYEQYF.

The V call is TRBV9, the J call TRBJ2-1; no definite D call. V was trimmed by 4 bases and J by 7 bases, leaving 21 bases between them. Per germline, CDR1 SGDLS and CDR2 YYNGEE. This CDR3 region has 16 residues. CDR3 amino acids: CASSTVDGPGSNEQFF. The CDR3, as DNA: TGTGCCAGCAGCACGGTGGACGGACCTGGCTCGAATGAGCAGTTCTTC.

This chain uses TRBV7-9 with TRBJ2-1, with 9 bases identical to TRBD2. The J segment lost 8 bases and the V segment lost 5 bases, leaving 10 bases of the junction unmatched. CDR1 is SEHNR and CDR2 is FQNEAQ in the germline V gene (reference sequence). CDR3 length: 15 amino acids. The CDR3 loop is CASSPSVSGSDEQFF. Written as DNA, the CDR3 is TGTGCCAGCAGCCCGTCCGTTAGCGGGAGCGATGAGCAGTTCTTC.

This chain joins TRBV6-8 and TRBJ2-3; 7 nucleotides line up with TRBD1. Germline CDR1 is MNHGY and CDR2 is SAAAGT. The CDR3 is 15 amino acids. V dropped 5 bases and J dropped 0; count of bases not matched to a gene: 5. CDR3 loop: CASSRGTESTDTQYF. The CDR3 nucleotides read TGTGCCAGCAGTAGGGGGACAGAAAGCACAGATACGCAGTATTTT.

The chain's CDR3 is CASSETPLGPEAFF. The CDR3 coding sequence is TGTGCCAGCAGTGAAACCCCATTGGGGCCTGAAGCTTTCTTT. The gene calls are TRBV6-4 and TRBJ1-1, with D possibly matching TRBD1 (5 bases). V was pared by 3 bases and J by 6 bases, with 14 bases between. CDR1 is MRHNA and CDR2 is SNTAGT in the germline V gene. CDR3 length: 14 amino acids.

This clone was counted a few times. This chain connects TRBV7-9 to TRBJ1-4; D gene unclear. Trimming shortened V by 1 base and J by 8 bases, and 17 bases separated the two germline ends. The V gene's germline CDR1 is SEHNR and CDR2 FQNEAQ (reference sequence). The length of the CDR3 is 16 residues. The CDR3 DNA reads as TGTGCCAGCAGCTTAGTACGCTTGTCCACGAGGGAAAAACTGTTTTTT. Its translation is CASSLVRLSTREKLFF. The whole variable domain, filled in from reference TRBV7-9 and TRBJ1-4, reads DTGVSQNPRHKITKRGQNVTFRCDPISEHNRLYWYRQTLGQGPEFLTYFQNEAQLEKSRLLSDRFSAERPKGSFSTLEIQRTEQGDSAMYLCASSLVRLSTREKLFFGSGTQLSVL.